This T cell receptor (beta chain) was documented in a study of T cells in Graves' hyperthyroidism and ophthalmopathy. TCR beta CDR3 regions were amplified from RNA. TCR CDR3 regions were first amplified by RT-PCR with HTBI primers. TCRdb re-called the multiplex PCR reads with MiXCR, one entry per CDR3 protein. The sample includes more than 150,000 distinct CDR3 sequences, over 15% seen only once; the top ten take roughly 30%. Trimming removed 3 bases from V and 7 bases from J, with 7 bases in between. CDR1 is SEHNR and CDR2 is FQNEAQ in the germline V gene (reference sequence). This CDR3 region has 12 residues. Patients between 18 and 65 years old had hyperthyroidism, newly diagnosed and lasting under 2 months. Diagnoses used clinical symptoms, serum thyroxine and TRAb, thyroid ultrasound and orbital computed tomography. As concerns this clonotype: The antigen remains unidentified.

General study findings and limits: A median 6.5 months before onset, the model predicted ophthalmopathy.

The chain links TRBV7-9 to TRBJ1-5, with no clear D. The TCR originated in a woman aged 50 to 65 with Graves' hyperthyroidism. Sequencing input: blood. Here the CDR3 reads CASSFDIQPQHF. CDR3 nucleotide sequence: TGTGCCAGCAGCTTCGATATCCAGCCCCAGCATTTT.